The rows below give T cell receptor beta chains drawn from one sample of a study of cytomegalovirus exposure and HLA in healthy donors. Only in-frame clones appear in the TCRdb table, and some are missing; sequencing was by immunoSEQ multiplex PCR. The sample includes 150,000 to 200,000 clones, around 83% seen only once; the top ten take 5% to 7.5%. Sequencing was performed on PBMCs. The receptors here all came from a man in his fifties in good health and CMV-seropositive. CDR3s include the opening cysteine and the closing phenylalanine or tryptophan. Fields, in order: clone size, D gene, J gene, V gene, CDR3 DNA, CDR3 protein. The D gene is left open where the match is weak. Rows give clone size only sometimes, using once, few, many, or a class for an expanded clone.

- | TRBD1 | TRBJ2-5 | TRBV7-9 | TGTGCCAGCAGCCAAGGGGACAGGGGGACCCAGTACTTC | CASSQGDRGTQYF
- | TRBD2 | TRBJ2-1 | TRBV4-1 | TGCGCCAGCAGCCAAGATCCGATAGCGGGGGGCTACAATGAGCAGTTCTTC | CASSQDPIAGGYNEQFF
- | - | TRBJ1-3 | TRBV5-1 | TGCGCCAGCAGCGTGGGGGCCGGAAACACCATATATTTT | CASSVGAGNTIYF
- | - | TRBJ1-4 | TRBV5-1 | TGCGCCAGCAGCTTACAGGCAGCTAGTGAAAAACTGTTTTTT | CASSLQAASEKLFF
- | TRBD1 | TRBJ2-5 | TRBV5-1 | TGCGCCAGCAGCTTGGTAACCGCGACAGGGCGGTTGCAAGAGACCCAGTACTTC | CASSLVTATGRLQETQYF
- | TRBD1 | TRBJ2-1 | TRBV5-1 | TGCGCCAGCAGCTTCTCCAGGGGGCGTTTCAATGAGCAGTTCTTC | CASSFSRGRFNEQFF
- | TRBD2 | TRBJ2-1 | TRBV9 | TGTGCCAGCAGCCTAGATCTAGCGGAGTACAATGAGCAGTTCTTC | CASSLDLAEYNEQFF
- | TRBD1 | TRBJ2-7 | TRBV7-6 | TGTGCCAGCAGCTTAGGGGGACAGATCTACGAGCAGTACTTC | CASSLGGQIYEQYF
- | TRBD1 | TRBJ2-5 | TRBV4-1 | TGCGCCAGCAGCCCCCCGACAGGGGAGACCCAGTACTTC | CASSPPTGETQYF
- | TRBD1 | TRBJ1-4 | TRBV27 | TGTGCCAGCAGTTTCCAGACAGGGAACGGTGAAAAACTGTTTTTT | CASSFQTGNGEKLFF
- | TRBD2 | TRBJ2-7 | TRBV27 | TGTGCCGTTAGCGGGGCAACCTCCTACGAGCAGTACTTC | CAVSGATSYEQYF
- | - | TRBJ1-3 | TRBV25-1 | TGTGCCAGCAGTGACCCCGTTGGGCCCGGAAACACCATATATTTT | CASSDPVGPGNTIYF
- | TRBD1 | TRBJ1-1 | TRBV6-1 | TGTGCCAGCAGTGCGGGGCTTACAGGGGTTGGGACTGAAGCTTTCTTT | CASSAGLTGVGTEAFF
once | - | TRBJ1-6 | TRBV5-6 | TGTGCCAGCAGCCCGAAGGGCAGGGCCCTCGGTTCACCCCTCCACTTT | CASSPKGRALGSPLHF
- | - | TRBJ2-2 | TRBV7-9 | TGTGCCAGCAGCTTACGAGACAAGATAAGGAACACCGGGGAGCTGTTTTTT | CASSLRDKIRNTGELFF
- | - | TRBJ2-1 | TRBV25-1 | TGTGCCAGCAGTGAACAGACAGGCTCTGAGCAGTTCTTC | CASSEQTGSEQFF
- | TRBD1 | TRBJ1-2 | TRBV5-6 | TGTGCCAGCAGCTTGACAGGGGGCAACTATGGCTACACCTTC | CASSLTGGNYGYTF
- | TRBD1 | TRBJ1-4 | TRBV30 | TGTGCCTGGAGTGTAAAGGGGACAGGGAACGAAAAACTGTTTTTT | CAWSVKGTGNEKLFF
- | - | TRBJ1-2 | TRBV2 | TGTGCCAGCATGGGAGGGACTAACTATGGCTACACCTTC | CASMGGTNYGYTF
once | - | TRBJ2-3 | TRBV21-1 | TGTGCCAGCAGCAAAAAGGGAGACAGGGTAGACACAGATACGCAGTATTTT | CASSKKGDRVDTDTQYF
once | TRBD1 | TRBJ1-2 | TRBV28 | TGTGCCAGCTGTTCTGGGACAGGGATTCGCTATGGCTACACCTTC | CASCSGTGIRYGYTF
once | TRBD2 | TRBJ2-6 | TRBV30 | TGTGCCTGGAGTGTGGGACTAGCGATGAGCTCTGGGGCCAACGGCCTGACTTTC | CAWSVGLAMSSGANGLTF
- | TRBD2 | TRBJ2-3 | TRBV10-3 | TGTGCCATCAGTCTAACTAGCGGGGGTGCAGATACGCAGTATTTT | CAISLTSGGADTQYF
- | - | TRBJ1-5 | TRBV2 | TGTGCCAGCAGTGACGCGGGGGCTGGTCAGCCCCAGCATTTT | CASSDAGAGQPQHF
once | TRBD1 | TRBJ1-4 | TRBV25-1 | TGTGCCAGCAGACGGACAGGGGAGGGCAAACTGTTTTTT | CASRRTGEGKLFF
- | - | TRBJ1-1 | TRBV7-3 | TGTGCCAGCAGCTTAGTTTCCCGGGCTGAAGCTTTCTTT | CASSLVSRAEAFF
- | - | TRBJ1-5 | TRBV7-8 | TGTGCCAGCAGGCGACCGGGGGATAATCAGCCCCAGCATTTT | CASRRPGDNQPQHF
- | TRBD1 | TRBJ1-1 | TRBV5-1 | TGCGCCAGCAGCTGGGATGACAGGGGGAACACTGAAGCTTTCTTT | CASSWDDRGNTEAFF
- | TRBD1 | TRBJ2-7 | TRBV5-1 | TGCGCCAGCAGCTTGGCGGGGACAGGGCTCGACGAGCAGTACTTC | CASSLAGTGLDEQYF
- | TRBD2 | TRBJ2-1 | TRBV5-6 | TGTGCCAGCAACCCGGTTAGCGGGGGGAGGGAGAATGAGCAGTTCTTC | CASNPVSGGRENEQFF
- | TRBD2 | TRBJ2-1 | TRBV5-1 | TGCGCCAGCAGCTTGGCCTCTAGCGGGGGGCCGGAGGATGAGCAGTTCTTC | CASSLASSGGPEDEQFF
- | - | TRBJ1-1 | TRBV10-1 | TGCGCCAGCAGTGAGGTGGGGGGCACTGAAGCTTTCTTT | CASSEVGGTEAFF
- | TRBD1 | TRBJ1-1 | TRBV6-1 | TGTGCCAGCAGTGGCACCCCGGGACAGGGGGCCGGGACTGAAGCTTTCTTT | CASSGTPGQGAGTEAFF